A single sample gave rise to the 11 T cell receptor beta chains below, sequenced in a study of T-cell memory formation after mild COVID-19. TCRdb fed the 5' RACE reads into MiXCR, producing one record per CDR3 protein. Counted here are approximately 100,000 distinct CDR3 sequences, nearly 25% occurring once; the ten biggest clones make up 42%. The specimen was PBMCs or a T cell subset sorted from them (not recorded which). These receptors were collected from a man aged 18 to 35 who had mild COVID-19 (a few samples of this study predate the infection). Cell type and time point are not known.

In its sample, this clonotype was seen a few times. The rearrangement joins TRBV7-3 to TRBJ2-5, with TRBD2 identical over 10 bases. This CDR3 is built from 14 residues. The germline V gene encodes CDR1 SGHTA and CDR2 FQGTGA. The trim removed 10 bases at V and 3 bases at J, leaving 8 bases unmatched. Here the CDR3 reads CAKRGTSGEETQYF. The CDR3 bases are TGTGCCAAACGGGGAACTAGCGGGGAAGAGACCCAGTACTTC.

V is TRBV5-1 and J is TRBJ2-1; the D gene is possibly TRBD1 (6 bases). Looked up from germline, CDR1 is SGHRS and CDR2 is YFSETQ. The CDR3 runs to 16 residues. V lost 6 bases to trimming and J lost 4 bases, with 20 bases between them. CDR3 sequence reads: CASKNVLGRGYNEQFF. In DNA form, the CDR3 reads TGCGCCAGCAAAAACGTCTTGGGCAGGGGTTACAATGAGCAGTTCTTC.

The V and J genes are TRBV20-1 and TRBJ2-6; possibly TRBD1 for D (5 bases). The CDR3 totals 17 residues. Looked up from germline, CDR1 is DFQATT and CDR2 is SNEGSKA (reference sequence). Trimming removed 3 bases from V and 1 base from J, with 16 bases in between. CDR3 bases: TGCAGTGCTAGCGGTGCAGGGCCCTCTTCTGGGGCCAACGTCCTGACTTTC. It encodes CSASGAGPSSGANVLTF.

This clonotype ranks as large. This sequence joins TRBV14 and TRBJ2-7; possible D gene TRBD1, 6 bases. CDR3 length: 13 residues. The germline CDR1 and CDR2 sequences are SGHDN and FVKESK. V lost 6 bases and J 6 bases, leaving 15 bases between the germline ends. CDR3 DNA sequence: TGTGCCAGCAGTACGGACGTACAGGGCGAGCAGTACGTC. Its protein is CASSTDVQGEQYV.

The chain combines TRBV11-2 with TRBJ2-2; no reliable D call. Trimming took 5 bases from V and 4 from J, leaving 11 bases between them. Germline CDR1 and CDR2: SGHAT and FQNNGV. The CDR3 is 14 residues long. CDR3 sequence (DNA): TGTGCCAGCAGCCACCTTTGGAGCACCGGGGAGCTGTTTTTT. Encoded protein: CASSHLWSTGELFF.

This clonotype was counted only a few times. The V and J genes are TRBV7-9 and TRBJ1-2; D is uncertain. Trimming took 3 bases from V and 3 from J, leaving 11 bases between them. Germline V lookup: CDR1 SEHNR, CDR2 FQNEAQ (reference sequence). This CDR3 is built from 14 residues. The CDR3 here is CASSFLAGDYGYTF. The CDR3 DNA follows: TGTGCCAGCAGCTTTCTCGCAGGCGACTATGGCTACACCTTC.

This clonotype was recorded a few times. The gene calls are TRBV6-5 and TRBJ2-2; perhaps TRBD1 as D (6 bases). Germline assignment: CDR1 MNHEY and CDR2 SVGAGI. V was trimmed by 0 bases and J by 0 bases, leaving 11 bases between them. This CDR3 is 17 amino acids long. The CDR3 nucleotides read TGTGCCAGCAGTTACTCGTGGGGGCACGCGAACACCGGGGAGCTGTTTTTT. It encodes CASSYSWGHANTGELFF.

The J gene is TRBJ1-2, the V gene TRBV7-9, with D perhaps TRBD1 (6 bases). CDR1 is SEHNR and CDR2 is FQNEAQ in the germline V gene (reference sequence). This CDR3 comprises 16 residues. V was pared by 4 bases and J by 0 bases, with 15 bases between. The CDR3 DNA sequence: TGTGCCAGCAGCTCAAACAGGGAGCAAGCTAACTATGGCTACACCTTC. It specifies CASSSNREQANYGYTF.

The gene calls are TRBV7-8 and TRBJ1-1; no firm D call. The CDR3 spans 11 residues. CDR1 and CDR2 (germline): SGHVS, FQNEAQ. The CDR3 region is CAREMNTEAFF. CDR3 nucleotide sequence: TGTGCTCGAGAGATGAACACTGAAGCTTTCTTT.

This clonotype was observed a few times. The J gene is TRBJ1-1, the V gene TRBV19, with TRBD1 as a possible D gene (5 bases). Germline lookup yields CDR1 LNHDA and CDR2 SQIVND (reference sequence). The CDR3 consists of 13 residues. V lost 4 bases, J lost 1 base, and 7 bases lay in between. In DNA form, the CDR3 reads TGTGCCAGTAGTACGCAGGGGAACACTGAAGCTTTCTTT. Amino acids: CASSTQGNTEAFF.

The rearrangement uses TRBV4-3 and TRBJ2-3; 8 bases match TRBD2. The junction had 3 bases not matched to a gene; V was cut back by 0 bases and J by 1 base. The CDR3 sequence is 16 residues long. CDR1 is LGHNA and CDR2 is YSLEER in the germline V gene. The CDR3 DNA reads as TGCGCCAGCAGCCAAGATTCGGGACTAGGCACAGATACGCAGTATTTT. It codes for CASSQDSGLGTDTQYF.